Following are 26 T cell receptor beta chains from one sample sequenced in a study of blood T cell repertoires in COVID-19 (TCRdb year 2020). The receptor library was made with the immunoSEQ multiplex PCR assay. As stored in TCRdb, this immuneACCESS dataset retains in-frame rearrangements with V and J assigned. A fraction of the clones does not appear; measured against another copy, unresolved V genes explain less than half of the discrepancy, and the remainder lacks a known reason. Within this sample are around 150,000 clones, with about 81% of them counted one time only. The biggest ten clones account for roughly 11% of the sample. Sequencing used peripheral blood. Receptor source: a human donor in a cohort sampled during active COVID-19.

The chain carries TRBV7-8 and TRBJ1-2, with 7 positions matching TRBD1. Trimming took 8 bases from V and 7 from J; bases not matched to a gene: 16. Germline CDR1 reads SGHVS; CDR2 reads FQNEAQ. This CDR3 contains 15 residues. The CDR3 protein is CASQPGGGGSRGYTF. In DNA, the CDR3 is TGTGCCAGCCAGCCCGGCGGAGGGGGCAGTCGTGGCTACACCTTC.

This chain links TRBV5-5 with TRBJ1-3; 7 bases align to TRBD1. CDR1 and CDR2 (germline): SGHKS, YYEKEE (reference sequence). V lost 4 bases to trimming and J lost 2 bases; unmatched junction nucleotides: 15. The CDR3 has 18 residues. The CDR3 bases are TGTGCCAGCAGCCCCACCCGACAGGGTGGTTTAACTGGAAACACCATATATTTT. Translation: CASSPTRQGGLTGNTIYF. The whole variable domain, filled in from reference TRBV5-5 and TRBJ1-3, reads DAGVTQSPTHLIKTRGQQVTLRCSPISGHKSVSWYQQVLGQGPQFIFQYYEKEERGRGNFPDRFSARQFPNYSSELNVNALLLGDSALYLCASSPTRQGGLTGNTIYFGEGSWLTVV.

The CDR3 is CASCRAFAGELFF. The CDR3 DNA follows: TGTGCCAGCTGCAGGGCTTTTGCCGGGGAGCTGTTTTTT. The chain joins TRBV6-5 to TRBJ2-2, with D possibly TRBD1 on 5 matching bases. Germline CDR1 MNHEY, CDR2 SVGAGI. V lost 8 bases, J lost 6 bases, and 13 bases lay in between. There are 13 residues in the CDR3.

The gene calls are TRBV9 and TRBJ2-7; the D gene is possibly TRBD1 (5 bases). Germline V gene sequence: CDR1 SGDLS, CDR2 YYNGEE. CDR3 length equals 15 residues. V dropped 0 bases and J dropped 2 bases, with 12 bases sitting between them. CDR3 sequence reads: CASSVAPRQPYEQYF. The CDR3, as DNA: TGTGCCAGCAGCGTAGCTCCCCGACAGCCCTACGAGCAGTACTTC.

V is TRBV6-1 and J is TRBJ2-2; 7 nucleotides match TRBD1. Losses at the gene ends were 0 bases for V and 4 bases for J; bases not matched to a gene: 8. Looked up from germline, CDR1 is MNHNS and CDR2 is SASEGT. This CDR3 contains 17 residues. CDR3 protein: CASSEAGGRIFTGELFF. CDR3 bases: TGTGCCAGCAGTGAAGCAGGGGGCCGAATCTTCACCGGGGAGCTGTTTTTT.

Note on this clone: Other nucleotide sequences from this sample produce the same CDR3. The gene calls are TRBV29-1 and TRBJ2-5; D is perhaps TRBD2 (6 bases). The V gene's germline CDR1 is SQVTM and CDR2 ANQGSEA. Trimming took 6 bases from V and 2 from J, leaving 10 bases between them. This CDR3 region has 12 residues. Here the CDR3 reads CSVGGGQETQYF. CDR3 DNA: TGCAGCGTGGGAGGAGGGCAAGAGACCCAGTACTTC.

The chain's CDR3 is CASSLLGGDSYEQYF. The CDR3, as DNA: TGTGCCAGCAGCTTATTGGGGGGAGACTCCTACGAGCAGTACTTC. The chain carries TRBV7-2 and TRBJ2-7, with a possible D match to TRBD2 (6 bases). The ends were cut back, 2 bases at V and 0 bases at J, with 11 bases in the middle. Germline values: CDR1 SGHTA, CDR2 FQGNSA. The CDR3 has 15 residues.

In this sample, this clone turned up once. The chain carries TRBV18 and TRBJ2-3; possibly TRBD1 for D (5 bases). Germline V gene lookup returns CDR1 KGHSH and CDR2 LQKENI. Trimming shortened V by 3 bases and J by 3 bases, and 16 bases separated the two germline ends. The CDR3 covers 16 residues. The CDR3 DNA is TGTGCCAGCTCACCTATTCCAGGGCCAAGGACAGATACGCAGTATTTT. It encodes CASSPIPGPRTDTQYF.

The CDR3 sequence is CATHDRVLPPLHF. The CDR3 DNA sequence: TGTGCCACCCATGACAGGGTACTACCACCCCTCCACTTT. This chain uses TRBV24-1 with TRBJ1-6, with 7 bases aligning to TRBD1. V shed 9 bases and J 11 bases; nucleotides not matched to a gene: 9. The CDR3 length is 13 residues. Germline assignment: CDR1 KGHDR and CDR2 SFDVKD.

The chain couples TRBV10-3 to TRBJ2-7, with a possible D match to TRBD2 (6 bases). This CDR3 is built from 12 residues. The V gene lost 4 bases and the J gene lost 6 bases, with 10 bases spanning the gap. Germline-derived CDR1 and CDR2 are ENHRY and SYGVKD. For the CDR3, the DNA is TGTGCCATCAGTGCGGGGGACGCCGAGCAGTACTTC. This sequence encodes CAISAGDAEQYF.

The gene calls are TRBV6-6 and TRBJ2-1, with TRBD2 matching over 10 bases. Germline lookup yields CDR1 MNHNY and CDR2 SVGAGI (reference sequence). Losses at the gene ends were 5 bases for V and 8 bases for J; bases not matched to a gene: 15. The length of the CDR3 is 17 residues. The CDR3 nucleotides read TGTGCCAGCAGTCCTCTAGCGGGAGATCTAAGGTTCCATGAGCAGTTCTTC. It encodes CASSPLAGDLRFHEQFF.

The chain links TRBV7-2 to TRBJ2-2, with 8 positions matching TRBD1. This CDR3 contains 15 residues. The trim removed 2 bases at V and 4 bases at J, leaving 3 bases unmatched. Germline V gene data show CDR1 as SGHTA and CDR2 as FQGNSA. CDR3 nucleotide sequence: TGTGCCAGCAGCTTATCAGGGGGCGGCACCGGGGAGCTGTTTTTT. Amino acids: CASSLSGGGTGELFF.

The chain couples TRBV19 to TRBJ1-3; a weak D match, TRBD1 (5 bases). The V gene's germline CDR1 is LNHDA and CDR2 SQIVND (reference sequence). The length of the CDR3 is 15 residues. Trimming took off 3 bases at V and 6 bases at J, with 15 bases between the two ends. The CDR3 sequence: CASSIGAGGVNTIYF. CDR3 DNA sequence: TGTGCCAGTAGTATCGGAGCCGGAGGGGTAAACACCATATATTTT.

The V and J genes are TRBV27 and TRBJ1-3; 7 bases match TRBD1. CDR1 MNHEY and CDR2 SMNVEV come from the germline V gene (reference sequence). The V and J ends lost 2 bases and 2 bases, in that order; junction bases with no gene match: 3. The CDR3 sequence is 15 residues long. For the CDR3, the DNA is TGTGCCAGCAGTTTAACTAGGGGGCCTGGAAACACCATATATTTT. Encoded protein: CASSLTRGPGNTIYF.

This clone showed up just once. This rearrangement joins TRBV12-3 or TRBV12-4 to TRBJ2-5; D call uncertain. The CDR3 consists of 12 residues. V was clipped by 8 bases and J by 5 bases, with 12 bases between them. This chain's CDR3 is CASALFRETQYF. The CDR3 nucleotides are TGTGCCAGCGCTCTCTTTCGGGAGACCCAGTACTTC.

The chain employs TRBV3-1 (or the pseudogene TRBV3-2) and TRBJ2-3; TRBD2 matches 11 bases. The CDR3 has 16 amino acids. Trimming took 3 bases from V and 5 from J; bases not matched to a gene: 7. Per germline, CDR1 LGHDT and CDR2 YNNKEL (reference sequence). CDR3 loop: CASSHDSGGAVDTQYF. As DNA, the CDR3 is TGTGCCAGCAGCCACGATAGCGGGGGGGCCGTAGATACGCAGTATTTT.

The V call is TRBV5-1, the J call TRBJ2-6; possibly TRBD2 for D (7 bases). The CDR3 sequence is 16 residues long. CDR1 is SGHRS, CDR2 YFSETQ, per germline. The V end lost 4 bases, the J end lost 4 bases, and 15 bases lay between the germline ends. DNA of the CDR3: TGCGCCAGCAGCCCGCCGGGGGGCGGCGGGGCCAACGTCCTGACTTTC. Translating gives CASSPPGGGGANVLTF.

The V call is TRBV19, the J call TRBJ2-1; 13 positions match TRBD2. Trimming took 6 bases from V and 1 from J; bases not matched to a gene: 15. The CDR3 is 20 amino acids. Germline CDR1 is LNHDA and CDR2 is SQIVND (reference sequence). The CDR3 loop is CASRSRTSGRVVISYNEQFF. The DNA of the CDR3 is TGTGCCAGTAGATCCAGGACTAGCGGGAGAGTAGTAATTTCCTACAATGAGCAGTTCTTC.

The chain recombines TRBV6-4 with TRBJ1-1, with D possibly TRBD1 on 5 matching bases. The CDR3 totals 14 residues. V was clipped by 6 bases and J by 4 bases, with 15 bases between them. Germline CDR1 and CDR2: MRHNA and SNTAGT. Here the CDR3 DNA reads TGTGCCAGCAGCCCCCAGGGTCGACGCACTGAAGCTTTCTTT. It translates to CASSPQGRRTEAFF.

This chain connects TRBV12-5 to TRBJ1-3, with D hard to call. This CDR3 spans 13 amino acids. CDR1 is LGHNT, CDR2 FRNRAP, per germline. V was shortened by 5 bases and J by 7 bases, with 12 bases between the two germline ends. In DNA form, the CDR3 reads TGTGCTAGTGGTAAGTGGAGTCGGAACACCATATATTTT. This sequence encodes CASGKWSRNTIYF. The variable domain in full, completed from reference TRBV12-5 and TRBJ1-3, reads DARVTQTPRHKVTEMGQEVTMRCQPILGHNTVFWYRQTMMQGLELLAYFRNRAPLDDSGMPKDRFSAEMPDATLATLKIQPSEPRDSAVYFCASGKWSRNTIYFGEGSWLTVV.

This sequence joins TRBV19 and TRBJ2-5, with 7 bases identical to TRBD2. The CDR3 covers 15 residues. V trimming: 6 bases; J trimming: 5 bases; junction bases outside the gene matches: 12. CDR1 and CDR2 from the germline V gene are LNHDA and SQIVND (reference sequence). CDR3 DNA: TGTGCCAGTAGCGGTTCGTTAGCGGGTCTGGAGACCCAGTACTTC. It codes for CASSGSLAGLETQYF.

This rearrangement joins TRBV7-2 to TRBJ2-7, with 11 bases fitting TRBD2. V lost 1 base, J lost 0 bases, and 11 bases stayed unmatched. Germline values: CDR1 SGHTA, CDR2 FQGNSA. The CDR3 is made up of 19 amino acids. As DNA, the CDR3 is TGTGCCAGCAGCTTAGACCCGCCACTAGCGGGGGCAAGCTCCTACGAGCAGTACTTC. Amino acids: CASSLDPPLAGASSYEQYF. Supplemented by reference TRBV7-2 and TRBJ2-7, the full variable domain reads GAGVSQSPSNKVTEKGKDVELRCDPISGHTALYWYRQSLGQGLEFLIYFQGNSAPDKSGLPSDRFSAERTGGSVSTLTIQRTQQEDSAVYLCASSLDPPLAGASSYEQYFGPGTRLTVT.

This chain connects TRBV25-1 to TRBJ2-2, with D possibly being TRBD1 (5 bases). The length of the CDR3 is 14 residues. Trimming took 8 bases from V and 3 from J, leaving 13 bases between them. The germline CDR1 and CDR2 sequences are MGHDK and SYGVNS. The CDR3 DNA reads TGTGCCAGCCGCAAGGACACCTACACCGGGGAGCTGTTTTTT. Amino acid sequence: CASRKDTYTGELFF.

V is TRBV6-2 or TRBV6-3 and J is TRBJ2-3; possible D gene TRBD1, 6 bases. The germline CDR1 and CDR2 sequences are MNHEY and SVGEGT. The germline V and J ends were trimmed by 4 bases and 0 bases, with 14 bases remaining between them. The CDR3 length is 16 residues. CDR3 in DNA: TGTGCCAGCAGTTTGGGGGCGATATCTAGCACAGATACGCAGTATTTT. Amino acids: CASSLGAISSTDTQYF.

V usage is TRBV6-5 and J usage is TRBJ2-3; maybe TRBD1 (6 bases). CDR3 size: 12 residues. CDR1 MNHEY and CDR2 SVGAGI come from the germline V gene. Trimming cost V 10 bases and J 6 bases, with 14 bases left between them. This chain's CDR3 is CATSDRTDTQYF. In DNA, the CDR3 is TGTGCCACGTCTGACAGGACTGATACGCAGTATTTT.

Note on this clone: The same CDR3 also results from other DNA sequences found in this sample. DNA of the CDR3: TGTGCCAGCAGTTACAGCGGGAGCTCCTACGAGCAGTACTTC. Protein: CASSYSGSSYEQYF. The V and J genes are TRBV5-4 and TRBJ2-7; TRBD2 aligns across 8 bases. The V gene's germline CDR1 is SGHNT and CDR2 YYREEE (reference sequence). The CDR3 totals 14 residues. The junction had 4 bases not matched to a gene; V was cut back by 5 bases and J by 0 bases.